One sample yielded the 24 T cell receptor beta chains listed below, sequenced in a study of blood T cell repertoires in COVID-19. TCRdb's copy holds only in-frame clones and misses some; the assay was immunoSEQ multiplex PCR. The profile covers about 190,000 clones, with approximately 86% appearing a single time and about 3% taken by the ten largest. The material sequenced was peripheral blood. These receptors all come from a man in his forties or fifties with active or convalescent COVID-19.

The rearrangement joins TRBV29-1 to TRBJ2-5, with 14 bases lining up with TRBD2. Germline V gene lookup returns CDR1 SQVTM and CDR2 ANQGSEA. J was trimmed by 2 bases and V by 7 bases; bases with no gene match: 9. The CDR3 extends over 16 amino acids. In DNA form, the CDR3 reads TGCAGCGCCGGGACTAGCGGGGGCGGGGGACAAGAGACCCAGTACTTC. Protein sequence: CSAGTSGGGGQETQYF. The whole variable domain, filled in from reference TRBV29-1 and TRBJ2-5, reads SAVISQKPSRDICQRGTSLTIQCQVDSQVTMMFWYRQQPGQSLTLIATANQGSEATYESGFVIDKFPISRPNLTFSTLTVSNMSPEDSSIYLCSAGTSGGGGQETQYFGPGTRLLVL.

The chain couples TRBV2 to TRBJ2-3, with D hard to call. Trimming removed 4 bases at V and 2 bases at J, with 10 bases between. Germline-derived CDR1 and CDR2 are SNHLY and FYNNEI. The CDR3 runs 14 residues. The CDR3 protein is CASSVLLFTDTQYF. The DNA of the CDR3 is TGTGCCAGCAGTGTCCTTCTGTTCACAGATACGCAGTATTTT.

This chain connects TRBV4-1 to TRBJ2-3; TRBD2 matches at 13 bases. Germline-derived CDR1 and CDR2 are MGHRA and YSYEKL. J was trimmed by 2 bases and V by 0 bases; bases with no gene match: 5. The CDR3 length is 18 residues. The CDR3 nucleotides are TGCGCCAGCAGCCAAGATCCGACTAGCGGGGGGATCACAGATACGCAGTATTTT. This gives the protein CASSQDPTSGGITDTQYF.

CDR3 region: CASSPRSYEQYF. The CDR3 DNA reads as TGTGCCAGCAGCCCCCGGAGCTACGAGCAGTACTTC. This sequence joins TRBV7-9 and TRBJ2-7; no definite D call. V lost 5 bases to trimming and J lost 3 bases, with 8 bases between them. This CDR3 has 12 amino acids. Germline lookup yields CDR1 SEHNR and CDR2 FQNEAQ (reference sequence).

The chain links TRBV11-1 to TRBJ2-3; D perhaps matches TRBD2 (6 bases). Germline CDR1 and CDR2: SGHAT and FQDESV (reference sequence). The CDR3 totals 13 residues. Trimming shortened V by 4 bases and J by 5 bases, and 10 bases separated the two germline ends. The CDR3 DNA reads as TGTGCCAGCAGCTCGGGCGGGGAAGATACGCAGTATTTT. Translating gives CASSSGGEDTQYF.

This chain joins TRBV6-4 and TRBJ1-1, with TRBD1 identical over 7 bases. The length of the CDR3 is 14 residues. V dropped 5 bases and J dropped 3; count of bases not matched to a gene: 6. Germline V CDR1 and CDR2: MRHNA, SNTAGT. CDR3 in amino acids: CASSRQGFDTEAFF. In nucleotides, the CDR3 is TGTGCCAGCAGTCGACAGGGATTTGACACTGAAGCTTTCTTT.

The chain couples TRBV5-1 to TRBJ2-7; the match to TRBD2 covers 7 bases. The germline CDR1 and CDR2 sequences are SGHRS and YFSETQ. The CDR3 loop spans 15 amino acids. With V trimmed by 3 bases and J by 6 bases, 12 bases remained unmatched. DNA of the CDR3: TGCGCCAGCAGCTCTGGACCCGACCCGGGGGGCGAGCAGTACTTC. Translated, it gives CASSSGPDPGGEQYF.

The chain joins TRBV5-6 to TRBJ1-5, with 7 bases that match TRBD1. Germline V gene sequence: CDR1 SGHDT, CDR2 YYEEEE. V trimming: 0 bases; J trimming: 7 bases; junction bases outside the gene matches: 10. There are 16 residues in the CDR3. The CDR3 DNA sequence: TGTGCCAGCAGCTTGGGAATATCAGGGGGTTGGCAGCCCCAGCATTTT. Translating gives CASSLGISGGWQPQHF.

The rearrangement links TRBV30 to TRBJ2-2; perhaps TRBD1 as D (6 bases). There are 13 residues in the CDR3. Trimming stripped 4 bases from V and 7 bases from J, with 13 bases between. CDR1 and CDR2 from the germline V gene are GTSNPN and SVGIG (reference sequence). Written as DNA, the CDR3 is TGTGCCTGGAACAGGGAAAGGCACGGGGAGCTGTTTTTT. Encoded protein: CAWNRERHGELFF.

The CDR3 DNA reads as TGTGCCAGCAGATTGGACAGGGAGTATTCACCCCTCCACTTT. Translated, it gives CASRLDREYSPLHF. The chain carries TRBV27 and TRBJ1-6, with TRBD1 matching 8 bases. Losses at the gene ends were 6 bases for V and 8 bases for J; bases not matched to a gene: 6. The CDR3 loop spans 14 amino acids. Germline CDR1 MNHEY, CDR2 SMNVEV (reference sequence).

This chain links TRBV27 with TRBJ1-4; D gene unclear. Germline values: CDR1 MNHEY, CDR2 SMNVEV (reference sequence). CDR3 size: 14 residues. Trimming took 2 bases from V and 0 from J, leaving 4 bases between them. CDR3 nucleotide sequence: TGTGCCAGCAGTTTAGGAGCAACTAATGAAAAACTGTTTTTT. Translation: CASSLGATNEKLFF.

The chain links TRBV6-5 to TRBJ2-2; D unresolved. The CDR3 is made up of 13 amino acids. The V and J ends lost 6 bases and 5 bases respectively, with 10 bases between them. Looked up from germline, CDR1 is MNHEY and CDR2 is SVGAGI. DNA for the CDR3: TGTGCCAGCAGACCAGGATCGACCGGGGAGCTGTTTTTT. This codes for CASRPGSTGELFF.

The chain carries TRBV13 and TRBJ2-1, with 8 positions matching TRBD2. The length of the CDR3 is 15 residues. Trimming at V came to 1 base and at J to 6 bases, leaving 5 bases not matched to a gene. Per germline, CDR1 PRHDT and CDR2 FYEKMQ (reference sequence). The CDR3 reads CASSLAGGPVNEQFF. CDR3 nucleotides: TGTGCCAGCAGCTTAGCGGGGGGGCCGGTCAATGAGCAGTTCTTC.

This CDR3 reads CATKMTGENGQPQHF. The CDR3 nucleotides are TGTGCCACTAAGATGACAGGGGAGAATGGTCAGCCCCAGCATTTT. The J gene is TRBJ1-5, the V gene TRBV6-5; TRBD1 matches at 8 bases. V lost 10 bases, J lost 6 bases, and 14 bases stayed unmatched. Germline CDR1 MNHEY, CDR2 SVGAGI. The CDR3 loop spans 15 amino acids.

The V gene is TRBV7-2, the J gene TRBJ2-2; 8 positions agree with TRBD1. The CDR3 has 16 residues. The V and J ends lost 6 bases and 0 bases, in that order; junction bases with no gene match: 6. The germline gives CDR1 SGHTA, CDR2 FQGNSA. The CDR3 nucleotides read TGTGCCAGCAGAAGAACGGGACAGGCGAACACCGGGGAGCTGTTTTTT. Its protein product is CASRRTGQANTGELFF.

The chain uses TRBV10-3 and TRBJ1-2; D ambiguous. Trimming left V 2 bases short and J 8 bases short, with 12 bases between. Germline-derived CDR1 and CDR2 are ENHRY and SYGVKD. The CDR3 runs to 13 residues. The CDR3 region is CAISEAGIYGYTF. As DNA, the CDR3 is TGTGCCATCAGTGAGGCGGGAATATACGGCTACACCTTC.

V and J are TRBV10-3 and TRBJ1-1, with 7 bases matching TRBD1. Per the germline V gene, CDR1 is ENHRY and CDR2 is SYGVKD. This CDR3 contains 13 residues. Germline trimming cut 6 bases from V and 1 base from J; bases unmatched to any gene: 2. The chain's CDR3 is CAIRGTANTEAFF. As DNA, the CDR3 is TGTGCCATCAGGGGGACAGCGAACACTGAAGCTTTCTTT.

The sample holds one count of this clone. The rearrangement links TRBV7-2 to TRBJ1-3; 9 nucleotides match TRBD1. V dropped 4 bases and J dropped 3; count of bases not matched to a gene: 7. Per the germline V gene, CDR1 is SGHTA and CDR2 is FQGNSA. The CDR3 spans 16 residues. CDR3 sequence (DNA): TGTGCCAGCAGCTCCCGGGACAGGGTTGGTGGAAACACCATATATTTT. Its translation: CASSSRDRVGGNTIYF.

The chain links TRBV6-1 to TRBJ1-1; D not resolved. Trimming shortened V by 3 bases and J by 5 bases, and 13 bases separated the two germline ends. The CDR3 has 14 residues. CDR1 and CDR2 (germline): MNHNS, SASEGT. The CDR3 DNA follows: TGTGCCAGCAGTGATTGGCGGGGATTTACTGAAGCTTTCTTT. Amino acid sequence: CASSDWRGFTEAFF.

The chain is built from TRBV18 and TRBJ1-1; 7 positions agree with TRBD1. The J segment lost 1 base and the V segment lost 2 bases, leaving 4 bases of the junction unmatched. Germline loops: CDR1 KGHSH, CDR2 LQKENI. CDR3 length equals 15 residues. DNA of the CDR3: TGTGCCAGCTCACCAGGGACAGCTCAGAACACTGAAGCTTTCTTT. It codes for CASSPGTAQNTEAFF.

The chain combines TRBV7-2 with TRBJ1-3, with TRBD1 as a possible D gene (6 bases). Trimming pared 5 bases from V and 4 bases from J, leaving 15 bases between. There are 15 residues in the CDR3. Germline loops: CDR1 SGHTA, CDR2 FQGNSA. The CDR3 spells CASSPNRVSGNTIYF. DNA for the CDR3: TGTGCCAGCAGCCCAAACAGGGTGTCAGGAAACACCATATATTTT.

The chain has TRBV28 and TRBJ2-7; 8 bases map to TRBD1. This CDR3 is 11 amino acids long. Germline assignment: CDR1 MDHEN and CDR2 SYDVKM. The CDR3 nucleotides read TGTGTCGTTGGACAGGGTCACGAGCAGTACTTC. Amino acids: CVVGQGHEQYF. Full variable domain (outside the CDR3, taken from reference TRBV28 and TRBJ2-7): DVKVTQSSRYLVKRTGEKVFLECVQDMDHENMFWYRQDPGLGLRLIYFSYDVKMKEKGDIPEGYSVSREKKERFSLILESASTNQTSMYLCVVGQGHEQYFGPGTRLTVT.

V gene TRBV19 combines with J gene TRBJ2-3; 13 bases align to TRBD2. Looked up from germline, CDR1 is LNHDA and CDR2 is SQIVND (reference sequence). This CDR3 is built from 18 residues. Losses at the gene ends were 1 base for V and 5 bases for J; bases not matched to a gene: 9. In DNA form, the CDR3 reads TGTGCCAGTAGTATAGGACTAGCGGGGGGAACGGGCAAAGATACGCAGTATTTT. It encodes CASSIGLAGGTGKDTQYF.

This chain joins TRBV4-2 and TRBJ1-5; 8 bases fit TRBD1. Per the germline V gene, CDR1 is LGHNA and CDR2 is YNFKEQ. J lost 7 bases, V lost 3 bases, and 8 bases had no gene match. The CDR3 extends over 15 amino acids. CDR3: CASSHGGQGVQPQHF. The DNA of the CDR3 is TGTGCCAGCAGCCACGGTGGACAGGGTGTCCAGCCCCAGCATTTT.